A single sample gave rise to the 4 T cell receptor beta chains below, sequenced in a study of identical twins. TCRdb passed the 5' RACE reads through MiXCR, listing each CDR3 protein once. This table has fewer than 900,000 distinct CDR3 sequences, around a sixth appearing once. These same records also appear under a second study, on T cells expressing NK-cell markers.

The specimen was PBMCs. The source is a woman in her late teens or twenties in good health.

This clonotype occurred many times. V gene TRBV5-1 combines with J gene TRBJ2-1, with TRBD1 matching 7 bases. This CDR3 comprises 16 residues. The trim removed 0 bases at V and 12 bases at J, leaving 15 bases unmatched. Germline lookup yields CDR1 SGHRS and CDR2 YFSETQ. CDR3 sequence reads: CASSLEVALGSGGQFF. CDR3 coding DNA: TGCGCCAGCAGCTTGGAAGTCGCATTGGGCTCAGGGGGGCAGTTCTTC.

V gene TRBV6-1 combines with J gene TRBJ2-2; TRBD2 agrees at 8 bases. CDR1 MNHNS and CDR2 SASEGT come from the germline V gene. V shed 6 bases and J 4 bases; nucleotides not matched to a gene: 4. CDR3 size: 14 residues. CDR3 nucleotides: TGTGCCAGCAGGCGGGGGGCCACCACCGGGGAGCTGTTTTTT. Protein product: CASRRGATTGELFF.

This chain uses TRBV6-2 or TRBV6-3 with TRBJ1-2; 10 nucleotides agree with TRBD1. There are 14 residues in the CDR3. Looked up from germline, CDR1 is MNHEY and CDR2 is SVGEGT. The ends lost 1 base at V and 10 bases at J; junction bases unmatched: 6. The chain's CDR3 is CASSYFGTGDDYTF. The CDR3 DNA reads as TGTGCCAGCAGTTACTTTGGGACAGGGGATGACTACACCTTC.

The chain combines TRBV12-3 or TRBV12-4 with TRBJ1-2; D is possibly TRBD1 (5 bases). The length of the CDR3 is 17 residues. Between the trimmed V and J ends, which lost 5 bases and 4 bases, there was a span of 23 bases. CDR3 DNA: TGTGCCAGCAGTCCAAGCGTAGGGGCGGGGAATAGCTATGGCTACACCTTC. Its translation is CASSPSVGAGNSYGYTF.